Following are 6 T cell receptor beta chains from one sample sequenced in a study of blood T cell repertoires in COVID-19. Assay used: immunoSEQ multiplex PCR; TCRdb lists only in-frame clones, some missing. The table has under 200,000 clones, roughly 90% seen once; the top ten hold approximately 0.5%. Sequenced: peripheral blood. Source of these receptors: a man aged 50-60 years with acute or convalescent COVID-19.

J is TRBJ1-1 and V is TRBV6-2 or TRBV6-3, with 8 positions matching TRBD1. The CDR3 sequence is 17 residues long. Germline trimming cut 2 bases from V and 4 bases from J; bases unmatched to any gene: 12. Germline V gene sequence: CDR1 MNHEY, CDR2 SVGEGT. The CDR3 region has the DNA TGTGCCAGCAGTTACCCGTCGGACAGGGTGCGGAGCACTGAAGCTTTCTTT. The encoded protein is CASSYPSDRVRSTEAFF.

This chain uses TRBV28 with TRBJ1-5, with 9 bases lining up with TRBD1. Germline V gene lookup returns CDR1 MDHEN and CDR2 SYDVKM. V gave up 5 bases and J gave up 2 bases; unmatched junction bases: 10. This CDR3 has 17 amino acids. The DNA of the CDR3 is TGTGCCAGCAGTGGGGGACAGGGAGCGACTGGCAATCAGCCCCAGCATTTT. As protein: CASSGGQGATGNQPQHF.

This rearrangement joins TRBV28 to TRBJ1-2, with 8 bases fitting TRBD1. Looked up from germline, CDR1 is MDHEN and CDR2 is SYDVKM. V lost 6 bases to trimming and J lost 0 bases; unmatched junction nucleotides: 12. The CDR3 spans 17 residues. CDR3: CASRVPGQVRSNYGYTF. Written as DNA, the CDR3 is TGTGCCAGCAGAGTCCCGGGACAGGTCCGGTCTAACTATGGCTACACCTTC.

The chain has TRBV6-2 or TRBV6-3 and TRBJ2-6, with no clear D. Looked up from germline, CDR1 is MNHEY and CDR2 is SVGEGT. With 2 bases removed from V and 2 bases from J, the gap between germline ends came to 4 bases. This CDR3 is 14 amino acids long. In DNA form, the CDR3 reads TGTGCCAGCAGTTACAGAGCTGGGGCCAACGTCCTGACTTTC. Its translation is CASSYRAGANVLTF.

The table lists this clone with a count of one. The chain carries TRBV18 and TRBJ2-6; 9 positions agree with TRBD2. The germline CDR1 and CDR2 sequences are KGHSH and LQKENI. V shed 1 base, J shed 3 bases, and the junction held 10 bases outside the gene matches. The CDR3 is 19 amino acids. The CDR3: CASSPRAAGGSFGANVLTF. As DNA, the CDR3 is TGTGCCAGCTCACCACGGGCCGCGGGGGGGAGTTTTGGGGCCAACGTCCTGACTTTC.

This chain connects TRBV6-5 to TRBJ2-3, with D tentatively TRBD2 (5 bases). Germline assignment: CDR1 MNHEY and CDR2 SVGAGI. The ends were cut back, 2 bases at V and 3 bases at J, with 9 bases in the middle. The CDR3 length is 14 residues. CDR3 sequence: CASSYDAGTDTQYF. The CDR3 coding sequence is TGTGCCAGCAGTTACGACGCGGGTACAGATACGCAGTATTTT.